These T cell receptor beta chains were read from a single sample in a study of OX40 agonist ivuxolimab in advanced cancers. The protocol was immunoSEQ multiplex PCR, while the TCRdb copy is restricted to in-frame clones and leaves out a portion. The data show tens of thousands of clones, 86% seen once. Specimen: CD4+ or CD8+ T cells sorted from blood, collected in a trial of the OX40 agonist ivuxolimab. These receptors were obtained from an adult with an advanced solid tumor such as melanoma, head and neck, liver or kidney cancer. Both conserved end residues are part of each CDR3. A D gene is named only where the DNA matches it firmly. Clone size is shown for a subset of rows, as once, few, many or a class of expanded clone.

CDR3: CASSLGTGRTYEQYF; DNA: TGTGCCAGCAGTTTAGGCACCGGGAGGACCTACGAGCAGTACTTC; J: TRBJ2-7; size: .; V: TRBV27; D: TRBD2
CDR3: CASTHWGGSEQYF; DNA: TGTGCCAGTACCCATTGGGGGGGTAGCGAGCAGTACTTC; J: TRBJ2-7; size: .; V: TRBV19; D: TRBD2
CDR3: CASSPTPQGSTEAFF; DNA: TGCGCCAGCAGCCCAACCCCCCAAGGGAGCACTGAAGCTTTCTTT; J: TRBJ1-1; size: .; V: TRBV5-1; D: .
CDR3: CASSPGTTDGIEQYF; DNA: TGCGCCAGCAGCCCCGGGACTACCGATGGCATCGAGCAGTACTTC; J: TRBJ2-7; size: medium-sized; V: TRBV5-1; D: TRBD2
CDR3: CASSPGRGGETQYF; DNA: TGTGCCAGCAGCCCGGGCAGAGGGGGGGAGACCCAGTACTTC; J: TRBJ2-5; size: .; V: TRBV11-2; D: .
CDR3: CASSASSGTSGRETQYF; DNA: TGTGCCAGCAGTGCCTCCTCCGGGACTAGCGGGAGGGAGACCCAGTACTTC; J: TRBJ2-5; size: few; V: TRBV6-1; D: TRBD2
CDR3: CASSAQPSTDTQYF; DNA: TGTGCCAGCAGCGCCCAACCGAGCACAGATACGCAGTATTTT; J: TRBJ2-3; size: .; V: TRBV9; D: .
CDR3: CASSYSGTDYGYTF; DNA: TGTGCCAGCAGTTACTCCGGGACAGACTATGGCTACACCTTC; J: TRBJ1-2; size: .; V: TRBV6-6; D: TRBD1
CDR3: CATEDPKGSYEQYF; DNA: TGTGCCACAGAGGACCCTAAAGGGTCCTACGAGCAGTACTTC; J: TRBJ2-7; size: .; V: TRBV10-3; D: .
CDR3: CASSLDNYNEQFF; DNA: TGTGCCAGCAGCTTAGATAACTACAATGAGCAGTTCTTC; J: TRBJ2-1; size: .; V: TRBV7-2; D: .
CDR3: CASSLRRSSGPISYEQYF; DNA: TGTGCCAGCAGTTTAAGACGGTCTAGCGGGCCAATATCCTACGAGCAGTACTTC; J: TRBJ2-7; size: few; V: TRBV28; D: TRBD2
CDR3: CASSITRRGSPLHF; DNA: TGTGCCAGTAGTATAACTCGCCGGGGATCACCCCTCCACTTT; J: TRBJ1-6; size: .; V: TRBV19; D: .
CDR3: CASSPVGTEPYEQYF; DNA: TGCGCCAGCAGCCCCGTCGGGACGGAACCCTACGAGCAGTACTTT; J: TRBJ2-7; size: .; V: TRBV5-1; D: .
CDR3: CASSTRPNEQFF; DNA: TGTGCCAGCAGTACCCGACCCAATGAGCAGTTCTTC; J: TRBJ2-1; size: .; V: TRBV6-1; D: .
CDR3: CASLLSGANVLTF; DNA: TGTGCCAGCCTCCTCTCTGGGGCCAACGTCCTGACTTTC; J: TRBJ2-6; size: .; V: TRBV27; D: .
CDR3: CASSTGNQPQHF; DNA: TGTGCCAGCTCGACAGGCAATCAGCCCCAGCATTTT; J: TRBJ1-5; size: .; V: TRBV28; D: .
CDR3: CASRGVYNQPQHF; DNA: TGTGCCAGCAGAGGGGTATACAATCAGCCCCAGCATTTT; J: TRBJ1-5; size: .; V: TRBV6-1; D: .
CDR3: CASQKAGTTDEQFF; DNA: TGTGCCAGTCAAAAGGCAGGTACTACCGATGAGCAGTTCTTC; J: TRBJ2-1; size: .; V: TRBV11-2; D: .
CDR3: CASKSTHSTDTQYF; DNA: TGTGCCAGCAAGAGTACCCATAGCACAGATACGCAGTATTTT; J: TRBJ2-3; size: .; V: TRBV11-3; D: .
CDR3: CASRTVNEKLFF; DNA: TGTGCCAGCAGAACAGTTAATGAAAAACTGTTTTTT; J: TRBJ1-4; size: .; V: TRBV25-1; D: .
CDR3: CASRKWTGAYTAGNTIYF; DNA: TGTGCCAGTAGGAAGTGGACAGGGGCTTACACAGCCGGAAACACCATATATTTT; J: TRBJ1-3; size: .; V: TRBV19; D: TRBD1